Listed below are T cell receptor beta chains from one sample, sequenced in a study of shared clonotypes between healthy human individuals. Produced via immunoSEQ multiplex PCR; TCRdb's table is partial and in-frame only. The table includes about 2 million clones, approximately 94% detected once. Sequencing was carried out using naive CD8+ T cells sorted from blood. The receptors originated from a young man in good health. Both conserved end residues are part of each CDR3.

j_call v_call cdr3_aa
TRBJ1-2 TRBV27 CASSLVGGDYGYTF
TRBJ1-1 TRBV27 CASSLGPRGDTEAFF
TRBJ1-1 TRBV25-1 CASRRAINTEAFF
TRBJ2-7 TRBV6-5 CASSSGGGQRTYEQYF
TRBJ2-3 TRBV6-5 CASSYSGSTDTQYF
TRBJ1-1 TRBV14 CASSPGTLRNTEAFF
TRBJ1-1 TRBV9 CASSVTGQGNTEAFF
TRBJ2-2 TRBV7-9 CASSLTSGIFTGELFF
TRBJ2-5 TRBV29-1 CSVEGLAGAETQYF
TRBJ2-7 TRBV6-5 CASSHPTSSYEQYF
TRBJ2-7 TRBV9 CASSPREGYEQYF
TRBJ2-1 TRBV27 CASTNLGTGHEQFF
TRBJ2-7 TRBV25-1 CASSAPKGDYRGYEQYF
TRBJ2-7 TRBV19 CASGKGTDTGEQYF
TRBJ2-5 TRBV4-3 CASSLGTVETQYF
TRBJ1-6 TRBV19 CASSITGGNSPLHF
TRBJ2-3 TRBV11-2 CASSWGLIDTQYF
TRBJ2-2 TRBV7-9 CASSEWTANTGELFF
TRBJ2-1 TRBV10-2 CASGTTRFF
TRBJ2-2 TRBV6-6 CASSIQGDFGELFF
TRBJ2-7 TRBV4-2 CASSPREQGVLAYEQYF
TRBJ1-6 TRBV7-9 CASSQYGEEHLHF
TRBJ2-3 TRBV27 CASSLWSSGRAITDTQYF
TRBJ2-1 TRBV7-9 CASSNRDRGAEQFF
TRBJ1-6 TRBV6-1 CASSDISRDNSPLHF
TRBJ2-1 TRBV11-3 CASSLGGPGNEQFF
TRBJ1-1 TRBV7-9 CASSLEWEGATEAFF
TRBJ2-1 TRBV5-4 CASSWDISYNEQFF
TRBJ2-5 TRBV15 CATSRDPGLKETQYF
TRBJ2-7 TRBV10-1 CASSEYLPGRCSYEQYF
TRBJ2-2 TRBV9 CASSVTELNTGELFF
TRBJ2-7 TRBV5-4 CASSLGTSGGFSSYEQYF
TRBJ2-3 TRBV7-8 CASSWTSGGGSTDTQYF
TRBJ2-7 TRBV7-9 CASSMTSGYEQYF
TRBJ2-2 TRBV12-5 CASFGTGELFF
TRBJ2-1 TRBV9 CASSVGYYNEQFF
TRBJ2-1 TRBV7-9 CASSRIQGDEQFF
TRBJ2-5 TRBV19 CATTAWGTSGGLAETQYF
TRBJ2-7 TRBV6-1 CASSETSGSLTYEQYF
TRBJ2-3 TRBV13 CASSSRLADTDTQYF
TRBJ2-7 TRBV23-1 CASSKPRPSGGSYEQYF
TRBJ2-3 TRBV7-8 CASAVGADTQYF
TRBJ1-2 TRBV27 CASSTTTGGDGYTF
TRBJ2-7 TRBV4-1 CASSTHRGSSYEQYF
TRBJ2-1 TRBV9 CASNHSPGTGDYNEQFF
TRBJ2-5 TRBV19 CASSGTWAGEEETQYF